Each of the 31 T cell receptor beta chains below was sequenced from the same sample in a study of spatial heterogeneity in lung cancer (dated by TCRdb to the late 2010s). The time point tag for this specimen amounts to: sample taken at primary tumor resection. The library was prepared using 5' RACE. Sequenced using a NextSeq 500. TCRdb reprocessing: public reads trimmed at Q25 with fastp, clones called with MiXCR, in-frame beta chains kept. All rows with the same CDR3 protein become a single entry with the most common DNA and genes. The sample includes about 100,000 distinct CDR3 sequences, with under 4.5% observed a single time. In total, the top ten clones hold 21% of the sample. General conclusions and limits of the study: The number of expanded intratumoral alpha and beta TCRs correlated with the tumor nonsynonymous mutation count.

No antigens are known for them. The sequencing used lung tumor tissue, collected at surgery. The receptors derive from a male donor with early-stage non-small cell lung cancer.

Of note for this clonotype: This may arise from a read error, as a much more abundant clone is one base away. V is TRBV5-1 and J is TRBJ1-4; a possible D gene is TRBD1 (5 bases). Germline assignment: CDR1 SGHRS and CDR2 YFSETQ. This CDR3 is 14 amino acids long. Trimming shortened V by 0 bases and J by 7 bases, and 10 bases separated the two germline ends. CDR3 sequence: CASSLGGTSEKLFF. Written as DNA, the CDR3 is TGCGCCAGCAGCTTGGGGGGGACGAGTGAAAAACTGTTTTTT. Full variable domain (rest looked up from reference TRBV5-1 and TRBJ1-4): KAGVTQTPRYLIKTRGQQVTLSCSPISGHRSVSWYQQTPGQGLQFLFEYFSETQRNKGNFPGRFSGRQFSNSRSEMNVSTLELGDSALYLCASSLGGTSEKLFFGSGTQLSVL.

This clonotype has ten or more counts. This rearrangement joins TRBV20-1 to TRBJ1-1, with 9 bases aligning to TRBD1. This CDR3 has 15 residues. Looked up from germline, CDR1 is DFQATT and CDR2 is SNEGSKA (reference sequence). V lost 3 bases to trimming and J lost 0 bases; unmatched junction nucleotides: 5. In DNA form, the CDR3 reads TGCAGTGCTAGGGGGACAGGGCGGGTGAACACTGAAGCTTTCTTT. Protein product: CSARGTGRVNTEAFF.

This clonotype has a count of ten or more. The chain combines TRBV10-2 with TRBJ2-2, with 7 bases matching TRBD2. CDR3 size: 14 residues. After removal of 2 bases from V and 4 bases from J, the junction contained 1 base not matched to a gene. Looked up from germline, CDR1 is WSHSY and CDR2 is SAAADI. In DNA form, the CDR3 reads TGCGCCAGCAGTGAGCCTAGCGGCACCGGGGAGCTGTTTTTT. Its protein is CASSEPSGTGELFF.

This clonotype was seen at least ten times. The chain recombines TRBV6-6 with TRBJ1-5; 11 bases line up with TRBD1. This CDR3 region has 15 residues. Germline-derived CDR1 and CDR2 are MNHNY and SVGAGI (reference sequence). With 7 bases clipped from V and 6 bases from J, the junction kept 8 bases outside the gene matches. In DNA, the CDR3 is TGTGCCAGCACCGGGACAGGGGGGAACAGTCAGCCCCAGCATTTT. Protein product: CASTGTGGNSQPQHF.

This clonotype was detected only a few times. The chain is built from TRBV19 and TRBJ1-5, with 8 bases identical to TRBD1. The CDR3 length is 15 residues. J was trimmed by 7 bases and V by 5 bases; bases with no gene match: 10. Germline CDR1 and CDR2: LNHDA and SQIVND (reference sequence). CDR3 DNA: TGTGCCAGTAGTTCTGGGACAGGCCGCCGGCAGCCCCAGCATTTT. Translated, it gives CASSSGTGRRQPQHF.

This chain links TRBV11-2 with TRBJ1-5; D gene unclear. The ends were cut back, 5 bases at V and 7 bases at J, with 12 bases in the middle. The CDR3 consists of 13 residues. The germline CDR1 and CDR2 sequences are SGHAT and FQNNGV. The CDR3 DNA reads TGTGCCAGCAGCGCGACGAAGTTGCAGCCCCAGCATTTT. It is translated as CASSATKLQPQHF.

The table lists this clonotype with many counts. V and J are TRBV15 and TRBJ2-3; D is uncertain. V lost 0 bases and J lost 2, with 12 bases in between. This CDR3 has 16 amino acids. Germline-derived CDR1 and CDR2 are LNHNV and YYDKDF (reference sequence). The CDR3 DNA is TGTGCCACCAGCAGAGAGGCAGGAGCCAACACAGATACGCAGTATTTT. Its translation: CATSREAGANTDTQYF.

At least ten counts were recorded for this clonotype. The chain carries TRBV11-2 and TRBJ2-1; the D gene is possibly TRBD2 (6 bases). V lost 5 bases and J lost 4, with 9 bases in between. CDR1 and CDR2 (germline): SGHAT, FQNNGV. This CDR3 has 13 amino acids. The CDR3 DNA follows: TGTGCCAGCAGCCCCGCGGGGTACAATGAGCAGTTCTTC. Translation gives CASSPAGYNEQFF.

This clonotype was detected many times. This sequence joins TRBV20-1 and TRBJ2-1; the match to TRBD2 covers 12 bases. Germline values: CDR1 DFQATT, CDR2 SNEGSKA (reference sequence). After removal of 6 bases from V and 8 bases from J, the junction contained 8 bases not matched to a gene. The CDR3 extends over 14 amino acids. CDR3 DNA sequence: TGCAGTGCCCTTCAGACTAGCGGGAGATATGAGCAGTTCTTC. Protein: CSALQTSGRYEQFF.

This clonotype came up a few times. The V gene is TRBV12-5, the J gene TRBJ2-5; no definite D call. Germline-derived CDR1 and CDR2 are LGHNT and FRNRAP. This CDR3 comprises 16 residues. Trimming left V 0 bases short and J 4 bases short, with 15 bases between. The CDR3 bases are TGTGCTAGTGGTTTGGTACTAAATGGTCCCATAGAGACCCAGTACTTC. It translates to CASGLVLNGPIETQYF.

In the case of this clonotype: With a much larger clone just one base away, this may be a read error. CDR3 nucleotide sequence: TGTACCAGCAGCTTAGATCGCGAGACAGTAGATACGCAGTATTTT. This encodes CTSSLDRETVDTQYF. The rearrangement uses TRBV11-2 and TRBJ2-3; a weak D match, TRBD1 (5 bases). The germline CDR1 and CDR2 sequences are SGHAT and FQNNGV. The CDR3 length is 15 residues.

This clonotype was detected ten times or more. This chain connects TRBV28 to TRBJ1-1; 8 positions match TRBD1. The CDR3 sequence is 15 residues long. From germline, CDR1 is MDHEN and CDR2 SYDVKM. The trim removed 6 bases at V and 7 bases at J, leaving 13 bases unmatched. CDR3 DNA sequence: TGTGCCAGCAGCCTGATCGGGACAGGTCGGGTTGAAGCTTTCTTT. Its protein product is CASSLIGTGRVEAFF.

At least ten counts were recorded for this clonotype. This sequence joins TRBV9 and TRBJ2-1; weak D call: TRBD1 (6 bases). Germline assignment: CDR1 SGDLS and CDR2 YYNGEE. The CDR3 is made up of 17 amino acids. V was shortened by 0 bases and J by 0 bases, with 13 bases between the two germline ends. This CDR3 is CASSVGWGQVSYNEQFF. DNA of the CDR3: TGTGCCAGCAGCGTAGGATGGGGGCAGGTCTCCTACAATGAGCAGTTCTTC.

This clonotype has ten or more counts. The J gene is TRBJ2-1, the V gene TRBV18; D remains ambiguous. The CDR3 length is 12 residues. V lost 6 bases, J lost 8 bases, and 11 bases lay in between. Germline-derived CDR1 and CDR2 are KGHSH and LQKENI. Here the CDR3 reads CASSGPADEQFF. In DNA form, the CDR3 reads TGTGCCAGCTCCGGACCGGCGGATGAGCAGTTCTTC.

The chain joins TRBV18 to TRBJ1-1, with unresolved D. The CDR3 has 13 amino acids. CDR1 and CDR2 (germline): KGHSH, LQKENI. The V and J ends lost 3 bases and 4 bases respectively, with 9 bases between them. CDR3 loop: CASSPRGITEAFF. Here the CDR3 DNA reads TGTGCCAGCTCACCGCGAGGGATCACTGAAGCTTTCTTT.

There are many counts of this clonotype. The chain combines TRBV10-2 with TRBJ1-1; no definite D call. The CDR3 extends over 15 amino acids. Germline CDR1 is WSHSY and CDR2 is SAAADI. The V and J ends lost 1 base and 5 bases respectively, with 14 bases between them. CDR3 loop: CASSEYSPSATEAFF. Written as DNA, the CDR3 is TGCGCCAGCAGTGAGTACAGCCCCTCGGCGACTGAAGCTTTCTTT.

Ten or more counts support this clonotype. The chain links TRBV11-2 to TRBJ2-2; D is undetermined. The CDR3 length is 12 residues. Germline V CDR1 and CDR2: SGHAT, FQNNGV. V dropped 5 bases and J dropped 7 bases, with 8 bases sitting between them. The CDR3 reads CASSAEVGELFF. In DNA, the CDR3 is TGTGCCAGCAGCGCAGAGGTCGGGGAGCTGTTTTTT.

This clonotype was seen at least ten times. The chain links TRBV5-4 to TRBJ2-2; maybe TRBD2 (6 bases). V was pared by 2 bases and J by 7 bases, with 12 bases between. Germline V gives CDR1 SGHNT, CDR2 YYREEE (reference sequence). The CDR3 has 14 amino acids. For the CDR3, the DNA is TGTGCCAGCAGCTTCGGGGGAGCGGACGGGGAGCTGTTTTTT. It is translated as CASSFGGADGELFF.

This clonotype has at least ten counts. The rearrangement joins TRBV19 to TRBJ1-5, with a weak D call TRBD1 (5 bases). Germline V CDR1 and CDR2: LNHDA, SQIVND (reference sequence). V lost 9 bases and J 7 bases, leaving 22 bases between the germline ends. The CDR3 consists of 15 residues. Here the CDR3 reads CASNMGGGRWQPQHF. CDR3 bases: TGTGCCAGCAATATGGGGGGGGGACGGTGGCAGCCCCAGCATTTT.

This clonotype was counted at least ten times. V is TRBV5-1 and J is TRBJ2-7; 14 bases align to TRBD2. The germline CDR1 and CDR2 sequences are SGHRS and YFSETQ. There are 15 residues in the CDR3. V gave up 3 bases and J gave up 3 bases; unmatched junction bases: 2. The CDR3 here is CASSSGLAGVYEQYF. CDR3 sequence (DNA): TGCGCCAGCAGCTCGGGACTAGCGGGAGTCTACGAGCAGTACTTC.

This clonotype was detected many times. The chain is built from TRBV6-6 and TRBJ2-3; 7 bases map to TRBD2. The CDR3 has 15 amino acids. From germline, CDR1 is MNHNY and CDR2 SVGAGI (reference sequence). The J segment lost 0 bases and the V segment lost 4 bases, leaving 4 bases of the junction unmatched. The CDR3: CASSSLATSTDTQYF. CDR3 DNA sequence: TGTGCCAGCAGTTCACTAGCGACTAGCACAGATACGCAGTATTTT.

This clonotype has at least ten counts. The chain employs TRBV7-9 and TRBJ1-4; 7 positions agree with TRBD1. The trim removed 5 bases at V and 5 bases at J, leaving 8 bases unmatched. There are 15 residues in the CDR3. The germline V gene encodes CDR1 SEHNR and CDR2 FQNEAQ (reference sequence). The chain's CDR3 is CASSPSQGLNEKLFF. The CDR3 DNA is TGTGCCAGCAGCCCATCACAGGGGCTGAATGAAAAACTGTTTTTT. The entire variable domain, with the rest obtained from reference TRBV7-9 and TRBJ1-4, is as follows: DTGVSQNPRHKITKRGQNVTFRCDPISEHNRLYWYRQTLGQGPEFLTYFQNEAQLEKSRLLSDRFSAERPKGSFSTLEIQRTEQGDSAMYLCASSPSQGLNEKLFFGSGTQLSVL.

The chain carries TRBV30 and TRBJ1-2; the D gene is possibly TRBD1 (5 bases). CDR3 size: 13 residues. Germline CDR1 reads GTSNPN; CDR2 reads SVGIG (reference sequence). Here the CDR3 reads CAGTPRGDYGYTF. CDR3 DNA: TGTGCGGGAACTCCTCGGGGGGACTATGGCTACACCTTC.

This clonotype appeared a few times. The chain recombines TRBV6-6 with TRBJ2-3, with TRBD1 identical over 7 bases. After removal of 0 bases from V and 0 bases from J, the junction contained 3 bases not matched to a gene. Germline V gene sequence: CDR1 MNHNY, CDR2 SVGAGI (reference sequence). This CDR3 spans 16 amino acids. CDR3 coding DNA: TGTGCCAGCAGTTACTCGGGGACAGCAAGCACAGATACGCAGTATTTT. Protein product: CASSYSGTASTDTQYF.

This clonotype was observed many times. The chain links TRBV20-1 to TRBJ1-1, with unresolved D. Germline values: CDR1 DFQATT, CDR2 SNEGSKA (reference sequence). The CDR3 extends over 12 amino acids. V was clipped by 5 bases and J by 2 bases, with 9 bases between them. The CDR3 protein is CSAGSRNTEAFF. The CDR3 nucleotides are TGCAGTGCTGGTTCTAGAAACACTGAAGCTTTCTTT.

This clonotype was counted many times. V and J are TRBV27 and TRBJ2-1, with a possible D match to TRBD2 (6 bases). This CDR3 contains 16 residues. Trimming pared 0 bases from V and 0 bases from J, leaving 9 bases between. The V gene's germline CDR1 is MNHEY and CDR2 SMNVEV (reference sequence). CDR3 coding DNA: TGTGCCAGCAGTTTATCTGGGAGGAGCTCCTACAATGAGCAGTTCTTC. The encoded protein is CASSLSGRSSYNEQFF.

The chain couples TRBV19 to TRBJ1-5; D call uncertain. The CDR3 has 13 residues. CDR1 is LNHDA and CDR2 is SQIVND in the germline V gene (reference sequence). Between the trimmed V and J ends, which lost 5 bases and 0 bases, there was a span of 5 bases. The CDR3 coding sequence is TGTGCCAGTAGTGAGACTAGCAATCAGCCCCAGCATTTT. Translation gives CASSETSNQPQHF.

This clonotype was seen repeatedly, ten times or more. CDR3 nucleotides: TGTGCCAGCAGTGCGATGTACTTGTACACCGGGGAGCTGTTTTTT. Residues: CASSAMYLYTGELFF. The chain employs TRBV27 and TRBJ2-2; no clear D. Per the germline V gene, CDR1 is MNHEY and CDR2 is SMNVEV (reference sequence). The V end lost 5 bases, the J end lost 3 bases, and 13 bases lay between the germline ends. The CDR3 is made up of 15 amino acids.

This clonotype was detected many times. V usage is TRBV3-1 and J usage is TRBJ2-2; D is unresolved. The germline CDR1 and CDR2 sequences are LGHDT and YNNKEL (reference sequence). The CDR3 has 14 amino acids. Trimming took 1 base from V and 6 from J, leaving 9 bases between them. The CDR3 spells CASSQVREPGELFF. The DNA of the CDR3 is TGTGCCAGCAGCCAAGTCAGAGAACCCGGGGAGCTGTTTTTT.

This clonotype was counted ten times or more. This chain joins TRBV4-2 and TRBJ2-3; TRBD2 might be the D (5 bases). This CDR3 is built from 14 residues. The V end was cut by 0 bases, the J end by 8 bases, with 12 bases between. Looked up from germline, CDR1 is LGHNA and CDR2 is YNFKEQ. CDR3 sequence reads: CASSQDQPSGTQYF. In nucleotides, the CDR3 is TGTGCCAGCAGCCAAGATCAGCCCAGCGGTACGCAGTATTTT.

This clonotype was found many times. This chain connects TRBV3-1 to TRBJ2-2, with 10 bases that match TRBD2. Per germline, CDR1 LGHDT and CDR2 YNNKEL (reference sequence). This CDR3 is 16 amino acids long. Trimming at V came to 6 bases and at J to 7 bases, leaving 11 bases not matched to a gene. CDR3 protein: CASSSLAGSRGGELFF. For the CDR3, the DNA is TGTGCCAGCAGTTCACTAGCGGGAAGCCGGGGCGGGGAGCTGTTTTTT.